This TCR beta chain appears in the sequencing data of a study of blood T cell repertoires in COVID-19. Study context: Researchers got acute and convalescent COVID-19 samples from the United States, Italy and Spain. In each case, the material was cDNA or gDNA derived from T cells, B-cell-depleted T cells, or PBMCs.

Cohort 3 recovery required two negative PCRs, clearance, or symptom resolution. Authors' data handling: The authors estimated nucleated cell counts from reference gene primer amplification. Sequencing used immunoSEQ multiplex PCR; TCRdb keeps in-frame clones, though not all of them. The V and J calls and clone size were taken over from that table, and D and trimming were inferred from the DNA. The sample includes about 480,000 clones, approximately 88% of them seen just once. Germline CDR1 reads MNHEY; CDR2 reads SMNVEV (reference sequence). This CDR3 region has 13 residues. Trimming left V 3 bases short and J 2 bases short, with 8 bases between. This clone was seen a handful of times.

The receptor comes from a woman aged 40 to 55 who had recovered from COVID-19. Source material: PBMCs or T cells enriched from blood (not recorded which). The gene calls are TRBV27 and TRBJ2-7, with D uncertain. The CDR3 DNA sequence: TGTGCCAGCAGTTTTACGGTGGCCTACGAGCAGTACTTC. Amino acid sequence: CASSFTVAYEQYF.